This passage covers 20 T cell receptor beta chains from one sample sequenced in a study of cytomegalovirus exposure and HLA in healthy donors. Profiling relied on immunoSEQ multiplex PCR, and the TCRdb table lists in-frame clones only, not all of them. The profile shows 200,000 to 300,000 clones, roughly 91% of them singletons. Sequences were obtained from PBMCs. The receptors were gathered from a woman in her 30s in good health and CMV-seronegative.

This rearrangement joins TRBV6-1 to TRBJ1-4; D might be TRBD1 (5 bases). The CDR3 has 16 amino acids. The V end lost 4 bases, the J end lost 4 bases, and 16 bases lay between the germline ends. CDR1 and CDR2 (germline): MNHNS, SASEGT. Here the CDR3 reads CASSVGGYLDNEKLFF. In DNA form, the CDR3 reads TGTGCCAGCAGTGTGGGGGGGTATTTGGATAATGAAAAACTGTTTTTT.

This chain uses TRBV30 with TRBJ1-1, with unresolved D. Germline lookup yields CDR1 GTSNPN and CDR2 SVGIG (reference sequence). V was pared by 3 bases and J by 6 bases, with 8 bases between. The CDR3 is 11 residues long. DNA of the CDR3: TGTGCCTGGAGCGTTTTCCCTGAAGCTTTCTTT. Amino acid sequence: CAWSVFPEAFF.

The V and J genes are TRBV7-2 and TRBJ2-7; the D is unclear. V lost 2 bases, J lost 0 bases, and 8 bases lay in between. Germline V gives CDR1 SGHTA, CDR2 FQGNSA. The CDR3 spans 14 residues. CDR3 region: CASSLMGSSYEQYF. DNA for the CDR3: TGTGCCAGCAGCTTAATGGGCAGCTCCTACGAGCAGTACTTC.

This clone was picked up a small number of times. V and J are TRBV5-4 and TRBJ2-1; 11 bases align to TRBD2. The J segment lost 7 bases and the V segment lost 4 bases, leaving 4 bases of the junction unmatched. Germline CDR1 and CDR2: SGHNT and YYREEE (reference sequence). CDR3 length: 14 residues. The CDR3 DNA is TGTGCCAGCAGCCTTAGCGGGAGGGGTAATGAGCAGTTCTTC. The encoded protein is CASSLSGRGNEQFF.

The V gene is TRBV7-3, the J gene TRBJ2-1; TRBD2 matches 11 bases. The CDR3 totals 15 residues. After removal of 5 bases from V and 7 bases from J, the junction contained 7 bases not matched to a gene. Germline V gives CDR1 SGHTA, CDR2 FQGTGA. The CDR3 loop reads CASSPRLAGWNEQFF. The CDR3, as DNA: TGTGCCAGCAGCCCGAGACTAGCGGGATGGAATGAGCAGTTCTTC.

The chain carries TRBV10-3 and TRBJ1-5; a weak D match, TRBD1 (5 bases). CDR3 size: 14 residues. V was clipped by 5 bases and J by 3 bases, with 11 bases between them. Germline CDR1 and CDR2: ENHRY and SYGVKD. The CDR3 here is CAISKTATNQPQHF. CDR3 coding DNA: TGTGCCATCAGTAAGACAGCTACCAATCAGCCCCAGCATTTT.

This rearrangement joins TRBV5-1 to TRBJ2-7; 8 nucleotides agree with TRBD1. V was clipped by 3 bases and J by 2 bases; unmatched bases: 4. This CDR3 region has 14 residues. Germline CDR1 reads SGHRS; CDR2 reads YFSETQ. CDR3 in amino acids: CASSWGTGPYEQYF. DNA for the CDR3: TGCGCCAGCAGCTGGGGGACAGGTCCCTACGAGCAGTACTTC.

The rearrangement uses TRBV4-3 and TRBJ2-6; 7 nucleotides align to TRBD1. The germline V gene has CDR1 LGHNA and CDR2 YSLEER. V lost 0 bases and J lost 2; bases outside the gene matches: 7. The CDR3 is made up of 18 amino acids. The CDR3 region has the DNA TGCGCCAGCAGCCAAGAAGGGGGCGCAGTAACTGGGGCCAACGTCCTGACTTTC. Protein product: CASSQEGGAVTGANVLTF.

This chain joins TRBV9 and TRBJ2-5; 7 positions agree with TRBD1. Looked up from germline, CDR1 is SGDLS and CDR2 is YYNGEE. The CDR3 runs to 15 residues. With 8 bases clipped from V and 5 bases from J, the junction kept 15 bases outside the gene matches. For the CDR3, the DNA is TGTGCCAGTTCTCAATGGGCCGGGACAGCGGAGACCCAGTACTTC. Translated, it gives CASSQWAGTAETQYF.

The V call is TRBV27, the J call TRBJ2-7; TRBD1 aligns across 7 bases. From germline, CDR1 is MNHEY and CDR2 SMNVEV (reference sequence). This CDR3 is 16 amino acids long. Trimming removed 5 bases from V and 0 bases from J; junction bases left unmatched: 10. The DNA for the CDR3 is TGTGCCAGCAGTCTTCCCTCCGGGACAGTCTCCTACGAGCAGTACTTC. It yields the protein CASSLPSGTVSYEQYF.

V gene TRBV4-3 combines with J gene TRBJ2-3, with D maybe TRBD2 (6 bases). The germline V gene has CDR1 LGHNA and CDR2 YSLEER. Trimming shortened V by 4 bases and J by 3 bases, and 20 bases separated the two germline ends. The CDR3 length is 17 residues. This CDR3 is CASSLGAGGAVTDTQYF. In nucleotides, the CDR3 is TGCGCCAGCAGCCTTGGGGCGGGCGGGGCTGTTACAGATACGCAGTATTTT.

The rearrangement links TRBV6-5 to TRBJ2-1; 15 positions agree with TRBD2. With V trimmed by 6 bases and J by 9 bases, 6 bases remained unmatched. This CDR3 is built from 15 residues. Germline V gives CDR1 MNHEY, CDR2 SVGAGI. CDR3 sequence reads: CASSPGTSGRPEQFF. For the CDR3, the DNA is TGTGCCAGCAGCCCTGGGACTAGCGGGAGGCCTGAGCAGTTCTTC.

This chain connects TRBV25-1 to TRBJ2-7; perhaps TRBD2 as D (5 bases). Per germline, CDR1 MGHDK and CDR2 SYGVNS. The ends were cut back, 2 bases at V and 0 bases at J, with 20 bases in the middle. The length of the CDR3 is 18 residues. The CDR3 DNA reads as TGTGCCAGCAGTGAAACCGGGATCCTTCCCTTTCCCTCCTACGAGCAGTACTTC. Amino acids: CASSETGILPFPSYEQYF.

The chain links TRBV11-2 to TRBJ2-5; 10 nucleotides line up with TRBD2. CDR3 length: 18 amino acids. Germline V lookup: CDR1 SGHAT, CDR2 FQNNGV. The trim removed 1 base at V and 0 bases at J, leaving 8 bases unmatched. Here the CDR3 reads CASSLVVGTSVYQETQYF. The CDR3 DNA is TGTGCCAGCAGCTTAGTGGTCGGGACTAGCGTATACCAAGAGACCCAGTACTTC. The full variable domain, its missing parts supplied by reference TRBV11-2 and TRBJ2-5, is EAGVAQSPRYKIIEKRQSVAFWCNPISGHATLYWYQQILGQGPKLLIQFQNNGVVDDSQLPKDRFSAERLKGVDSTLKIQPAKLEDSAVYLCASSLVVGTSVYQETQYFGPGTRLLVL.

The J gene is TRBJ1-1, the V gene TRBV7-6; tentative D call: TRBD1 (5 bases). The CDR3 runs 16 residues. V shed 4 bases and J shed 5 bases, with 20 bases lying between them. CDR1 and CDR2 (germline): SGHVS, FNYEAQ. CDR3 coding DNA: TGTGCCAGCAGCTCCTACCCCGGGGGGACGGGAACTGAAGCTTTCTTT. It yields the protein CASSSYPGGTGTEAFF. The full variable domain, rest sourced from reference TRBV7-6 and TRBJ1-1, is GAGVSQSPRYKVTKRGQDVALRCDPISGHVSLYWYRQALGQGPEFLTYFNYEAQQDKSGLPNDRFSAERPEGSISTLTIQRTEQRDSAMYRCASSSYPGGTGTEAFFGQGTRLTVV.

The chain is built from TRBV9 and TRBJ2-1, with 9 bases aligning to TRBD2. Germline CDR1 SGDLS, CDR2 YYNGEE. This CDR3 comprises 14 residues. Trimming took 4 bases from V and 7 from J; bases not matched to a gene: 6. The CDR3 loop reads CASSPGTSRNEQFF. The CDR3 DNA reads as TGTGCCAGCAGCCCGGGGACTAGCCGGAATGAGCAGTTCTTC.

The chain combines TRBV4-2 with TRBJ2-1, with TRBD2 matching 8 bases. This CDR3 region has 17 residues. The germline V gene has CDR1 LGHNA and CDR2 YNFKEQ. V was clipped by 0 bases and J by 0 bases; unmatched bases: 4. The CDR3 bases are TGTGCCAGCAGCCAAGAAGGCCTAGCGGGCTCCTACAATGAGCAGTTCTTC. Its translation: CASSQEGLAGSYNEQFF.

CDR3 sequence (DNA): TGTGCCAGCAGTCCCGGGACAGGGGGCTCCGGCTATGGCTACACCTTC. Translation gives CASSPGTGGSGYGYTF. The rearrangement links TRBV27 to TRBJ1-2, with 12 bases lining up with TRBD1. CDR3 length: 16 amino acids. Germline lookup yields CDR1 MNHEY and CDR2 SMNVEV (reference sequence). The trim removed 5 bases at V and 4 bases at J, leaving 8 bases unmatched.

The chain is built from TRBV14 and TRBJ1-1, with 11 bases matching TRBD1. V dropped 4 bases and J dropped 5; count of bases not matched to a gene: 6. Germline V gene lookup returns CDR1 SGHDN and CDR2 FVKESK. The CDR3 is 15 residues long. CDR3 residues: CASSRLGQGDTEAFF. The DNA for the CDR3 is TGTGCCAGCAGCCGACTGGGACAGGGGGATACTGAAGCTTTCTTT. Supplemented by reference TRBV14 and TRBJ1-1, the full variable domain reads EAGVTQFPSHSVIEKGQTVTLRCDPISGHDNLYWYRRVMGKEIKFLLHFVKESKQDESGMPNNRFLAERTGGTYSTLKVQPAELEDSGVYFCASSRLGQGDTEAFFGQGTRLTVV.

The table lists this clone with a few counts. The rearrangement links TRBV2 to TRBJ1-2, with 8 bases that match TRBD1. The CDR3 is made up of 12 amino acids. Germline V gives CDR1 SNHLY, CDR2 FYNNEI. V was clipped by 6 bases and J by 5 bases; unmatched bases: 2. The CDR3 DNA reads as TGTGCCAGCAGGAGGACAGGGTATGGCTACACCTTC. Amino acids: CASRRTGYGYTF.